The next 3 T cell receptor beta chains were all read from a single sample in a study of blood T cell repertoires in COVID-19. Using immunoSEQ multiplex PCR, the repertoire was profiled, and TCRdb retains in-frame clones only, with some absent. The repertoire has a few hundred thousand clones, about 85% of them found once; the top ten carry 3.6%. What was sequenced was peripheral blood. The receptors originated from a man younger than 35 with active or convalescent COVID-19.

The rearrangement uses TRBV14 and TRBJ2-3; 7 bases align to TRBD2. The germline V gene has CDR1 SGHDN and CDR2 FVKESK. This CDR3 has 16 residues. With V trimmed by 3 bases and J by 2 bases, 8 bases remained unmatched. The CDR3 DNA reads as TGTGCCAGCAGCCACTTGACGGGGGGACCCACAGATACGCAGTATTTT. This translates into CASSHLTGGPTDTQYF.

A remark on this clone: At one end, the junction sequence differs from germline, possibly due to a read error. V and J are TRBV7-7 and TRBJ2-5; 7 nucleotides line up with TRBD1. Germline assignment: CDR1 SSHAT and CDR2 FNYEAQ (reference sequence). The CDR3 sequence is 14 residues long. This CDR3 reads CASSLLGQQETQYF. The CDR3 DNA sequence: TGTGCTAGCAGCTTATTGGGACAGCAAGAGACCCAGTACTTC.

This rearrangement joins TRBV30 to TRBJ1-5; 9 positions agree with TRBD1. The CDR3 is 12 amino acids. CDR1 GTSNPN and CDR2 SVGIG come from the germline V gene (reference sequence). The V and J ends lost 4 bases and 9 bases, in that order; junction bases with no gene match: 4. The CDR3 nucleotides are TGTGCCTGGAACCAGGACAGGGGGCCCCAGCATTTT. This translates into CAWNQDRGPQHF.